A single sample gave rise to the 18 T cell receptor beta chains below, sequenced in a study of T-cell memory formation after mild COVID-19 (dated by TCRdb to 2020 to 2022). To prepare the library, 5' RACE was applied. These reads were obtained on an Illumina NovaSeq 6000. TCRdb applied fastp at Q25 and MiXCR to the public reads, then kept only in-frame beta chains. CDR3 protein sequences are deduplicated, and each keeps its most common genes and DNA. This sample gives about 400,000 distinct CDR3 sequences in total; 20% to 25% of them show up just once. The ten largest make up about an eighth of the sample. Sequenced: PBMCs or a T cell subset sorted from them (not recorded which). The origin of the receptors is an adult woman who had mild COVID-19 (a few samples of this study predate the infection). The sample titles of this study are shuffled in the database, so cell type and time point are left out; the donor was told from shared clones.

The J gene is TRBJ2-7, the V gene TRBV29-1; D is undetermined. V was cut by 3 bases and J by 1 base, with 13 bases left in between. CDR1 is SQVTM and CDR2 is ANQGSEA in the germline V gene. The CDR3 is 14 residues long. This chain's CDR3 is CSVELADRSYEQYF. CDR3 DNA: TGCAGCGTTGAGTTGGCGGACCGGTCCTACGAGCAGTACTTC.

The chain has TRBV4-1 and TRBJ2-7; D is ambiguous. The CDR3 totals 17 residues. Germline lookup yields CDR1 MGHRA and CDR2 YSYEKL. V was clipped by 0 bases and J by 4 bases, with 19 bases between them. In nucleotides, the CDR3 is TGCGCCAGCAGCCAAGATCGTGACCCCACGAAAACTTACGAGCAGTACTTC. It translates to CASSQDRDPTKTYEQYF.

The chain combines TRBV9 with TRBJ2-1; TRBD2 might be the D (6 bases). The length of the CDR3 is 16 residues. The germline CDR1 and CDR2 sequences are SGDLS and YYNGEE. With 0 bases removed from V and 2 bases from J, the gap between germline ends came to 12 bases. This CDR3 is CASSVGGGSTYNEQFF. As DNA, the CDR3 is TGTGCCAGCAGCGTAGGTGGGGGGTCGACCTACAATGAGCAGTTCTTC.

V usage is TRBV5-6 and J usage is TRBJ1-2; TRBD1 is a possible D gene (6 bases). V was trimmed by 4 bases and J by 8 bases, leaving 21 bases between them. CDR1 and CDR2 from the germline V gene are SGHDT and YYEEEE. The length of the CDR3 is 15 residues. The CDR3 DNA reads TGTGCCAGCAGCGAACAGGGTGTCCAGGGAGGGGGCTACACCTTC. Translation gives CASSEQGVQGGGYTF.

The chain's CDR3 is CASTPLRTEETQYF. In DNA, the CDR3 is TGTGCCAGCACCCCACTCAGGACAGAAGAGACCCAGTACTTC. This rearrangement joins TRBV2 to TRBJ2-5; tentative D call: TRBD1 (6 bases). This CDR3 spans 14 amino acids. V was shortened by 7 bases and J by 3 bases, with 15 bases between the two germline ends. Germline V gene lookup returns CDR1 SNHLY and CDR2 FYNNEI.

The chain carries TRBV7-3 and TRBJ2-3; a possible D gene is TRBD1 (6 bases). The V gene lost 5 bases and the J gene lost 1 base, with 13 bases spanning the gap. This CDR3 is built from 15 residues. The germline V gene encodes CDR1 SGHTA and CDR2 FQGTGA. CDR3 nucleotide sequence: TGTGCCAGCAGCCCCCACAGGGATCGCACAGATACGCAGTATTTT. The encoded protein is CASSPHRDRTDTQYF.

This chain joins TRBV3-1 and TRBJ1-5; 7 bases are a match to TRBD1. In germline, CDR1 is LGHDT, CDR2 YNNKEL (reference sequence). The junction had 7 bases not matched to a gene; V was cut back by 0 bases and J by 2 bases. CDR3 length equals 17 residues. The CDR3 DNA sequence: TGTGCCAGCAGCCAAGATAACGTCGGACAGGGCAATCAGCCCCAGCATTTT. Protein product: CASSQDNVGQGNQPQHF.

The chain carries TRBV20-1 and TRBJ2-7; D is unresolved. CDR1 and CDR2 (germline): DFQATT, SNEGSKA (reference sequence). This CDR3 is 12 amino acids long. With 0 bases removed from V and 7 bases from J, the gap between germline ends came to 10 bases. The CDR3, as DNA: TGCAGTGCTAGAGACGGTAGGAGAGAGCAGTACTTC. Translating gives CSARDGRREQYF.

The chain combines TRBV12-3 or TRBV12-4 with TRBJ2-5; TRBD2 matches 7 bases. Germline trimming cut 6 bases from V and 3 bases from J; bases unmatched to any gene: 4. This CDR3 spans 13 amino acids. CDR3 sequence (DNA): TGTGCCAGCAGGAATACTAGCGAAGAGACCCAGTACTTC. Amino acids: CASRNTSEETQYF.

The chain joins TRBV12-3 or TRBV12-4 to TRBJ2-7, with 7 bases that match TRBD1. The CDR3 runs 12 residues. Germline trimming cut 6 bases from V and 6 bases from J; bases unmatched to any gene: 5. The CDR3 region is CASSSTGFEQYF. Written as DNA, the CDR3 is TGTGCCAGCAGCTCGACAGGGTTCGAGCAGTACTTC.

The chain has TRBV20-1 and TRBJ1-4; D might be TRBD1 (6 bases). Trimming stripped 6 bases from V and 5 bases from J, with 16 bases between. Per the germline V gene, CDR1 is DFQATT and CDR2 is SNEGSKA (reference sequence). The CDR3 consists of 14 residues. The DNA of the CDR3 is TGCAGTGCCCCTCAGGGGACCTCCAATGAAAAACTGTTTTTT. Translating gives CSAPQGTSNEKLFF.

The gene calls are TRBV30 and TRBJ2-5; D is uncertain. Trimming removed 5 bases at V and 0 bases at J, with 13 bases between. Germline V gene sequence: CDR1 GTSNPN, CDR2 SVGIG (reference sequence). The CDR3 is 14 residues long. CDR3 sequence (DNA): TGTGCCTGGTCTCGGGCTCTGTACCAAGAGACCCAGTACTTC. Amino acid sequence: CAWSRALYQETQYF. The full variable domain, completed using reference TRBV30 and TRBJ2-5, is SQTIHQWPATLVQPVGSPLSLECTVEGTSNPNLYWYRQAAGRGLQLLFYSVGIGQISSEVPQNLSASRPQDRQFILSSKKLLLSDSGFYLCAWSRALYQETQYFGPGTRLLVL.

This clonotype occurred a few times. CDR3 in DNA: TGTGCCAGCAGCTTAGTAGGTCTAGAGAGTACCAATGAGCAGTTCTTC. It yields the protein CASSLVGLESTNEQFF. The chain is built from TRBV7-8 and TRBJ2-1, with D hard to call. The germline V gene encodes CDR1 SGHVS and CDR2 FQNEAQ. The CDR3 runs 16 residues. V dropped 1 base and J dropped 6 bases, with 16 bases sitting between them. The variable domain in full, completed from reference TRBV7-8 and TRBJ2-1, reads GAGVSQSPRYKVAKRGQDVALRCDPISGHVSLFWYQQALGQGPEFLTYFQNEAQLDKSGLPSDRFFAERPEGSVSTLKIQRTQQEDSAVYLCASSLVGLESTNEQFFGPGTRLTVL.

CDR3 bases: TGCAGTGCTCTTGGGGATGCGGAGACCCAGTACTTC. This sequence encodes CSALGDAETQYF. This chain uses TRBV20-1 with TRBJ2-5, with D hard to call. CDR1 and CDR2 (germline): DFQATT, SNEGSKA (reference sequence). The CDR3 sequence is 12 residues long. Deletions cut 5 bases from V and 5 bases from J, with 12 bases between.

This clonotype was observed a handful of times. The chain is built from TRBV5-5 and TRBJ2-3; D ambiguous. Trimming cost V 1 base and J 2 bases, with 5 bases left between them. The CDR3 consists of 13 residues. The germline V gene encodes CDR1 SGHKS and CDR2 YYEKEE (reference sequence). CDR3 DNA: TGTGCCAGCAGCTTGTGGGACACAGATACGCAGTATTTT. Amino acid sequence: CASSLWDTDTQYF.

In this sample, this clonotype turned up a few times. This chain links TRBV19 with TRBJ2-7; 13 bases fit TRBD2. Trimming removed 6 bases from V and 3 bases from J; junction bases left unmatched: 17. Germline V CDR1 and CDR2: LNHDA, SQIVND (reference sequence). This CDR3 spans 19 amino acids. In nucleotides, the CDR3 is TGTGCCAGTAGATCCGGGACCCAGGGACTAGCGGGGTTAAGCTACGAGCAGTACTTC. It codes for CASRSGTQGLAGLSYEQYF.

This clonotype was counted only a few times. The V and J genes are TRBV27 and TRBJ2-1; D possibly corresponds to TRBD2 (5 bases). The CDR3 contains 16 residues. Germline assignment: CDR1 MNHEY and CDR2 SMNVEV (reference sequence). V lost 5 bases and J lost 3, with 17 bases in between. The CDR3 protein is CASSHQPGSYYNEQFF. The CDR3 region has the DNA TGTGCCAGCAGTCACCAACCGGGATCCTACTACAATGAGCAGTTCTTC.

The CDR3 protein is CASSAGLQPQHF. The CDR3 DNA is TGTGCCAGCAGTGCCGGACTCCAGCCCCAGCATTTT. The V and J genes are TRBV28 and TRBJ1-5; the D is unclear. This CDR3 has 12 residues. CDR1 is MDHEN, CDR2 SYDVKM, per germline. The V end was cut by 5 bases, the J end by 7 bases, with 9 bases between.